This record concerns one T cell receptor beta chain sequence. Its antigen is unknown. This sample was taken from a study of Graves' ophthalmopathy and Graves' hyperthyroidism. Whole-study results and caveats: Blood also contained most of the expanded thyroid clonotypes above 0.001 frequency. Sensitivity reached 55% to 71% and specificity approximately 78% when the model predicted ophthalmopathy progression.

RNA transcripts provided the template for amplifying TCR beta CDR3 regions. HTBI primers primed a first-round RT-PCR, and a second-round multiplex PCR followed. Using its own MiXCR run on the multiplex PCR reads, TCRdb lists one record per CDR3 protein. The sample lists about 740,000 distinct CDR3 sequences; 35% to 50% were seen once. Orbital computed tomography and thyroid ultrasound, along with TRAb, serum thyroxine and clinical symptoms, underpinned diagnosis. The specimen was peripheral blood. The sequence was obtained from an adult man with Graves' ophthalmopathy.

Here the CDR3 reads CASSREGDGNYGYTF. In DNA, the CDR3 is TGCGCCAGCAGCCGAGAAGGGGATGGTAACTATGGCTACACCTTC. This chain connects TRBV4-3 to TRBJ1-2; D possibly corresponds to TRBD1 (5 bases). V lost 4 bases and J lost 1, with 13 bases in between. The CDR3 length is 15 residues. Germline CDR1 is LGHNA and CDR2 is YSLEER.